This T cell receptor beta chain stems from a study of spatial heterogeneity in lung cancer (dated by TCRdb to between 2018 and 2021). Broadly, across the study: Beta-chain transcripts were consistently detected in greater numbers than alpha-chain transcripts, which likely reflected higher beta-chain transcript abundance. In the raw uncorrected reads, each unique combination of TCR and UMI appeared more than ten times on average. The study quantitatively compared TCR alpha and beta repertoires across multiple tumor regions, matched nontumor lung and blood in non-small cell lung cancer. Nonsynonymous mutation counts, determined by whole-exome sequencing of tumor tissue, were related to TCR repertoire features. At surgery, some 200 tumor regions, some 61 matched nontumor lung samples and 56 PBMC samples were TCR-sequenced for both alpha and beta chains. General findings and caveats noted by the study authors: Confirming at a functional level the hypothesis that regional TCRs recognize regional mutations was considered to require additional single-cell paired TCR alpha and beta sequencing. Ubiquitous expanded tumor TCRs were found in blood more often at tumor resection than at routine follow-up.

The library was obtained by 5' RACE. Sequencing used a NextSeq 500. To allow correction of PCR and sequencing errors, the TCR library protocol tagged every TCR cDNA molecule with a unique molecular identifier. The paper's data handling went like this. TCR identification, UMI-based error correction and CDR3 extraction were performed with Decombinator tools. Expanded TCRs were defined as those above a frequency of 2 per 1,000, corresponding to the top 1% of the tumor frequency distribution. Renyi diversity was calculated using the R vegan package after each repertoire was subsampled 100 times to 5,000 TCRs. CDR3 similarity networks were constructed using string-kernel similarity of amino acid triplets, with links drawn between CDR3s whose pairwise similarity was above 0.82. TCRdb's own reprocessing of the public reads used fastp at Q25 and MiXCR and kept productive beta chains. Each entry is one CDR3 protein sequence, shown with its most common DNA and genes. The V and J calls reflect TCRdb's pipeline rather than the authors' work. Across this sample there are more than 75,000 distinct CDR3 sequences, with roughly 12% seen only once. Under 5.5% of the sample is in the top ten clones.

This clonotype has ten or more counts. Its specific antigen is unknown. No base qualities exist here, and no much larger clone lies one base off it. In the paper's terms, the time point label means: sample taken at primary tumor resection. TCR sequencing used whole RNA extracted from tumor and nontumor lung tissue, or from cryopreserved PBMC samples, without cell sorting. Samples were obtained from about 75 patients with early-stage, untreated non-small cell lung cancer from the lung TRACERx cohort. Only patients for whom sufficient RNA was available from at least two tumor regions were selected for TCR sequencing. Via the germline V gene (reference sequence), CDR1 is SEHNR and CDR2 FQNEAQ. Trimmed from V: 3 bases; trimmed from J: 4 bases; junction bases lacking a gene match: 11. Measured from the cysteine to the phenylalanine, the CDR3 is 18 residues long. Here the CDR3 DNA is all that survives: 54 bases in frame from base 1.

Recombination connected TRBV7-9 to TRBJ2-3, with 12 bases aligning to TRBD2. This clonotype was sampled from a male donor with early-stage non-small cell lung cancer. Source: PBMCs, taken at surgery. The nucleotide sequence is TGTGCCAGCAGCTTCGACCGACTAGCGGGGGATAGCCCAGATACGCAGTATTTT. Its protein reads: CASSFDRLAGDSPDTQYF.